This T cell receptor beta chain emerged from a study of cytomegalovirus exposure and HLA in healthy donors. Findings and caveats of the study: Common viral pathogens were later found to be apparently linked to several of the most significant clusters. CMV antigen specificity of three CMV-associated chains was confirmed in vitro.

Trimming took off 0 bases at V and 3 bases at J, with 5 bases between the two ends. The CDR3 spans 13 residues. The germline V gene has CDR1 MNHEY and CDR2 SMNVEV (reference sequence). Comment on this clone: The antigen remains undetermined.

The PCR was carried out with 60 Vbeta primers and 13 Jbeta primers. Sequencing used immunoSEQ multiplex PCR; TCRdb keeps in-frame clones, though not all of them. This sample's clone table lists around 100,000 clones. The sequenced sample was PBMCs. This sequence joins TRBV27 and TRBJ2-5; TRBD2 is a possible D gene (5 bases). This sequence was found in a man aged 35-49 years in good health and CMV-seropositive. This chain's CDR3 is CASSLSGEETQYF. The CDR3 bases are TGTGCCAGCAGTTTATCCGGGGAAGAGACCCAGTACTTC.